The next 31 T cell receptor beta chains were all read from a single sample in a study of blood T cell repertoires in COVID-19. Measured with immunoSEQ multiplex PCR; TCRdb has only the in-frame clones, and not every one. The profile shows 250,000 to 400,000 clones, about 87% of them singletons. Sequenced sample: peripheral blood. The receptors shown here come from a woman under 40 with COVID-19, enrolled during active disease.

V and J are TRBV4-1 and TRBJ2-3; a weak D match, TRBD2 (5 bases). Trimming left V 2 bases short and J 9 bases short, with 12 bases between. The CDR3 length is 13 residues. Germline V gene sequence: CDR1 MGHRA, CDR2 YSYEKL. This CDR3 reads CASSQITSGTQYF. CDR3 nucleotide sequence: TGCGCCAGCAGCCAAATTACTAGTGGGACGCAGTATTTT.

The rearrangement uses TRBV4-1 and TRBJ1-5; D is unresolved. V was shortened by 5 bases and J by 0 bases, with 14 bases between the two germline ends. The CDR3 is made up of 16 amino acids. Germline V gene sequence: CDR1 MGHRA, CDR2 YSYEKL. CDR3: CASSRTGDYSNQPQHF. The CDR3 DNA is TGCGCCAGCAGCAGGACTGGGGATTATAGCAATCAGCCCCAGCATTTT.

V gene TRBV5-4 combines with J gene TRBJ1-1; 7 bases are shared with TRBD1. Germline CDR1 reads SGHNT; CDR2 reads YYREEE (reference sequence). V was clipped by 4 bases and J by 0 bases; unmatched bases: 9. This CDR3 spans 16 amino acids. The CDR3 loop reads CASSLPGQSMNTEAFF. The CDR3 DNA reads TGTGCCAGCAGCCTACCGGGACAGTCGATGAACACTGAAGCTTTCTTT.

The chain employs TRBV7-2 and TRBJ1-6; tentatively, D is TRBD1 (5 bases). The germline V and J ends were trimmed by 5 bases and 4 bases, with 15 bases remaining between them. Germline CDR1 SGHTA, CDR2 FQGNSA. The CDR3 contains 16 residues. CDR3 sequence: CASSPPGGAYNSPLHF. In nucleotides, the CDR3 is TGTGCCAGCAGCCCCCCGGGAGGGGCGTATAATTCACCCCTCCACTTT. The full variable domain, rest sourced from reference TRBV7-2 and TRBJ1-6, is GAGVSQSPSNKVTEKGKDVELRCDPISGHTALYWYRQSLGQGLEFLIYFQGNSAPDKSGLPSDRFSAERTGGSVSTLTIQRTQQEDSAVYLCASSPPGGAYNSPLHFGNGTRLTVT.

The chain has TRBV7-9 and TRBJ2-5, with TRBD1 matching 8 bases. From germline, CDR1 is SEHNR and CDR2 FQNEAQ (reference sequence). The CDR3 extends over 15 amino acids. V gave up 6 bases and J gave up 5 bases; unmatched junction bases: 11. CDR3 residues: CASSLRQGQGETQYF. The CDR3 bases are TGTGCCAGCAGTCTGAGACAGGGGCAGGGGGAGACCCAGTACTTC.

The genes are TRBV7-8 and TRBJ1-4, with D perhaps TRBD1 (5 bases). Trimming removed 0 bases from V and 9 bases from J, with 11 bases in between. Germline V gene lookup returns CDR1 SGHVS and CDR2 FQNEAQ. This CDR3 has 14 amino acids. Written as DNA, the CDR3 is TGTGCCAGCAGCTTAGCGGGGCAAGGGCAAAAACTGTTTTTT. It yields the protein CASSLAGQGQKLFF.

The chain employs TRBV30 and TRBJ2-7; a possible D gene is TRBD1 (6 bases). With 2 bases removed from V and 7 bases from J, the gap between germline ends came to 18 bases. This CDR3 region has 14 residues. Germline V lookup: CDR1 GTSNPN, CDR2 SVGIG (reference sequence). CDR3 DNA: TGTGCCTGGAGTTCCGGACAGCCCCTTGGTGAGCAGTACTTC. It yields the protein CAWSSGQPLGEQYF.

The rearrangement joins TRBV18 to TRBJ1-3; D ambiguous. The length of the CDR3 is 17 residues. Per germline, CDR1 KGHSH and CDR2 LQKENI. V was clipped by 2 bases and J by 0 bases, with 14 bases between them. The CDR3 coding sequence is TGTGCCAGCTCACCAGCCCACGGCAGGAACTCTGGAAACACCATATATTTT. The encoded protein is CASSPAHGRNSGNTIYF. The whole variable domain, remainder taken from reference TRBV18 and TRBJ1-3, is NAGVMQNPRHLVRRRGQEARLRCSPMKGHSHVYWYRQLPEEGLKFMVYLQKENIIDESGMPKERFSAEFPKEGPSILRIQQVVRGDSAAYFCASSPAHGRNSGNTIYFGEGSWLTVV.

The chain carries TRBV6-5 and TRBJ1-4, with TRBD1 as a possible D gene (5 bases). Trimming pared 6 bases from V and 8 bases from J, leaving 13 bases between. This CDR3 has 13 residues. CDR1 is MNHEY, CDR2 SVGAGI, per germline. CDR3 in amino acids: CASRFQGGEKLFF. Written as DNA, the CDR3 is TGTGCCAGCAGGTTCCAGGGTGGGGAAAAACTGTTTTTT.

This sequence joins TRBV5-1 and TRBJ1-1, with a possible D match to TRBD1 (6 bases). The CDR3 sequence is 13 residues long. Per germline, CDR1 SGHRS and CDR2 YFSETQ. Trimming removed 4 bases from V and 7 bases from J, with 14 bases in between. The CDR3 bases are TGCGCCAGCAGCAGCAGCGGGACACTTGAAGCTTTCTTT. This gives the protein CASSSSGTLEAFF.

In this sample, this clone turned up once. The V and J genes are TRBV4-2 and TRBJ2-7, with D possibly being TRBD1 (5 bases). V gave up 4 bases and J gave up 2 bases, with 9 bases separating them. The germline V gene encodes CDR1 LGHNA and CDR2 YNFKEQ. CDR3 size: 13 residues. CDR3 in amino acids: CASSPDTTYEQYF. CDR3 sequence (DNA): TGTGCCAGCAGCCCGGACACGACCTACGAGCAGTACTTC.

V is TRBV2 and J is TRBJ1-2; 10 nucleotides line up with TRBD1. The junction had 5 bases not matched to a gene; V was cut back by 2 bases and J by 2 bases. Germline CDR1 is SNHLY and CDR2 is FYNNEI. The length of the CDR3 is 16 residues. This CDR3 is CASSEPGQGPNYGYTF. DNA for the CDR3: TGTGCCAGCAGTGAACCGGGACAGGGGCCAAACTATGGCTACACCTTC. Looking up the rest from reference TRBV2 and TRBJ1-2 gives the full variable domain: EPEVTQTPSHQVTQMGQEVILRCVPISNHLYFYWYRQILGQKVEFLVSFYNNEISEKSEIFDDQFSVERPDGSNFTLKIRSTKLEDSAMYFCASSEPGQGPNYGYTFGSGTRLTVV.

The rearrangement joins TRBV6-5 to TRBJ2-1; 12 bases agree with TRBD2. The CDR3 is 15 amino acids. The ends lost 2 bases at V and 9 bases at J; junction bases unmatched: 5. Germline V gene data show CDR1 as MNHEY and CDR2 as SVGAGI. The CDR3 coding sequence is TGTGCCAGCAGTTACCGGGCTAGCGGGGGGGTTGAGCAGTTCTTC. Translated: CASSYRASGGVEQFF.

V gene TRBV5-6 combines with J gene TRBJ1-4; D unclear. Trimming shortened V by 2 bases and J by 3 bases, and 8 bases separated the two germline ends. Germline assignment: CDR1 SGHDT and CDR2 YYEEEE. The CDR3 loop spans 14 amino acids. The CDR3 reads CASSLAGSNEKLFF. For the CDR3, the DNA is TGTGCCAGCAGCTTAGCAGGTTCTAATGAAAAACTGTTTTTT. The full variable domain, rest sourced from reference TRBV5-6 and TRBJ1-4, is DAGVTQSPTHLIKTRGQQVTLRCSPKSGHDTVSWYQQALGQGPQFIFQYYEEEERQRGNFPDRFSGHQFPNYSSELNVNALLLGDSALYLCASSLAGSNEKLFFGSGTQLSVL.

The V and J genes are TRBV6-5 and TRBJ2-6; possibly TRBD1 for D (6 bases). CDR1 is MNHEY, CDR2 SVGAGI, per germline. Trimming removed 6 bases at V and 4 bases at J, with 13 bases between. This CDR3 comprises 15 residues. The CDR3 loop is CASRSGVYGANVLTF. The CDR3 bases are TGTGCCAGCAGATCAGGGGTGTACGGGGCCAACGTCCTGACTTTC.

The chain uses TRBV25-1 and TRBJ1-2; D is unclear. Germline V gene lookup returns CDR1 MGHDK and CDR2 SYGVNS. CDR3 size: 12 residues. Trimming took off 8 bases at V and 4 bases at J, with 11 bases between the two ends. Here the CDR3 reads CASYGSFYGYTF. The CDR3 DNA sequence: TGTGCCAGCTACGGGTCCTTCTATGGCTACACCTTC.

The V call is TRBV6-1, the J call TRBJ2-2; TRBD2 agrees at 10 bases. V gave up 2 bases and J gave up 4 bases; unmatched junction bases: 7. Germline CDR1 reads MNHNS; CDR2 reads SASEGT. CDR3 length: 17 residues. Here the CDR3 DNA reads TGTGCCAGCAGTGAATTTTTAGCGGGGGGCTCCACCGGGGAGCTGTTTTTT. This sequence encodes CASSEFLAGGSTGELFF.

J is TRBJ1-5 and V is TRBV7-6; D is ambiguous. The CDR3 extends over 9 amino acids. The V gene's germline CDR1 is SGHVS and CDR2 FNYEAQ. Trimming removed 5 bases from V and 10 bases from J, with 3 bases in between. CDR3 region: CASSRPQHF. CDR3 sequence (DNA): TGTGCCAGCAGCCGTCCCCAGCATTTT.

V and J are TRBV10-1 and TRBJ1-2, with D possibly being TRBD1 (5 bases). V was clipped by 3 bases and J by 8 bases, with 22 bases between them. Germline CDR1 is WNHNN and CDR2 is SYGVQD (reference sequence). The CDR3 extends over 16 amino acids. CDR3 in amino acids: CASSDEGALDSRGYTF. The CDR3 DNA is TGCGCCAGCAGTGACGAAGGGGCCCTCGACTCGCGGGGCTACACCTTC.

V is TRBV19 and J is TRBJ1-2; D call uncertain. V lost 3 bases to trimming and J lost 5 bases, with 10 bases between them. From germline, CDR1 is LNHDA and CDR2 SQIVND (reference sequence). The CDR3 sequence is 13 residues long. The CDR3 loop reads CASSIEPRYGYTF. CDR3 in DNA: TGTGCCAGTAGTATTGAGCCGAGGTATGGCTACACCTTC.

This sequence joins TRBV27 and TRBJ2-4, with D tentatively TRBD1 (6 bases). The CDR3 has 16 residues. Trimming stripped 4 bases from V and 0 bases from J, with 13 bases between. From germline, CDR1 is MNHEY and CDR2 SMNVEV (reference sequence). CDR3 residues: CASSSAGTLAKNIQYF. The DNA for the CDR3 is TGTGCCAGCAGTTCGGCAGGGACATTAGCCAAAAACATTCAGTACTTC.

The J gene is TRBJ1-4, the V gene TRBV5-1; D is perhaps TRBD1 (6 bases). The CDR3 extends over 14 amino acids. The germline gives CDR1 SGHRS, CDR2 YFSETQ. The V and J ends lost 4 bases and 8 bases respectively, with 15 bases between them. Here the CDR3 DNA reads TGCGCCAGCAGCCGCGGACAGTGGGGGGAAAAACTGTTTTTT. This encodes CASSRGQWGEKLFF.

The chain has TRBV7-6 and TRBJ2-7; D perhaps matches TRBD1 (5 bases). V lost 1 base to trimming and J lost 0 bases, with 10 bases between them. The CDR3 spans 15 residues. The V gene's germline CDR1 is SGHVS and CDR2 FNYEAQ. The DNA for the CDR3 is TGTGCCAGCAGCTTAGTAGGACAATCCTCCTACGAGCAGTACTTC. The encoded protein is CASSLVGQSSYEQYF.

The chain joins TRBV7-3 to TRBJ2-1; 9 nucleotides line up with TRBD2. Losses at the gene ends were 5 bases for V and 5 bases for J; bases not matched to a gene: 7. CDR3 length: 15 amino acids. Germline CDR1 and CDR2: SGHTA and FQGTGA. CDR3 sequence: CASSATLAGHNEQFF. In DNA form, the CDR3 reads TGTGCCAGCAGCGCAACCCTAGCGGGGCACAATGAGCAGTTCTTC.

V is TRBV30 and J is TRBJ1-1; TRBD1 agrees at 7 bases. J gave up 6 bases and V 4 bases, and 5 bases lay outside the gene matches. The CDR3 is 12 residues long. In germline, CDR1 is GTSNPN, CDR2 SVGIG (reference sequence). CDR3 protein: CAWTLGGPEAFF. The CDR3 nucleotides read TGTGCCTGGACACTAGGGGGCCCTGAAGCTTTCTTT.

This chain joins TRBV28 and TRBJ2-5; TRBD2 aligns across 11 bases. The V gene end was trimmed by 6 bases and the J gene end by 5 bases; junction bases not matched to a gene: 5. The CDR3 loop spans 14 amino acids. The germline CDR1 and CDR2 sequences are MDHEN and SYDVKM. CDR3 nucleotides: TGTGCCAGCAGGGGTAGCGGGGGGGTGGAGACCCAGTACTTC. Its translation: CASRGSGGVETQYF.

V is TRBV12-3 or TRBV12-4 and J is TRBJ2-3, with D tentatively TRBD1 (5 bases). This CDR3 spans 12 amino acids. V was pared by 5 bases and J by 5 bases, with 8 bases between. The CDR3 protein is CASSRRGDTQYF. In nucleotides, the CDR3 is TGTGCCAGCAGTAGAAGGGGAGATACGCAGTATTTT.

CDR3 DNA sequence: TGCGCCAGCAGCCTCACCCCGCGGTCCGATGAGCAGTTCTTC. Protein product: CASSLTPRSDEQFF. The rearrangement uses TRBV5-1 and TRBJ2-1, with D unclear. The germline CDR1 and CDR2 sequences are SGHRS and YFSETQ. V was trimmed by 4 bases and J by 8 bases, leaving 16 bases between them. The CDR3 extends over 14 amino acids.

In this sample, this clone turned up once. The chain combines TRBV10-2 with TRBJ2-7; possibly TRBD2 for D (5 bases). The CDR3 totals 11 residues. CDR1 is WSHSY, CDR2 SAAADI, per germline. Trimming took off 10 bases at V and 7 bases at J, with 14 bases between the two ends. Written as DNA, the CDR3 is TGCGCCACGCGCGGGCTCAAGGAGCAGTACGTC. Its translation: CATRGLKEQYV.

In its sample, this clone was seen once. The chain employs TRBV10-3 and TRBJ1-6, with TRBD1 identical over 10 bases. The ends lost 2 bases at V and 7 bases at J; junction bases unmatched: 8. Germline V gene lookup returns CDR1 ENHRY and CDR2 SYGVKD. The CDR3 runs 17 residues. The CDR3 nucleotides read TGTGCCATCAGTGAGATCCGCCCGGGACAGGGGAATTCACCCCTCCACTTT. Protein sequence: CAISEIRPGQGNSPLHF.

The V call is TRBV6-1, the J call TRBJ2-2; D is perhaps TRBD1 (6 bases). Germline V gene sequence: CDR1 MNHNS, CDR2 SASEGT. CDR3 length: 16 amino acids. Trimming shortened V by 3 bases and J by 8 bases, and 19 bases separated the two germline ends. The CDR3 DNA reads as TGTGCCAGCAGTGACCCTCAGGGACATACCCGGGGGGAGCTGTTTTTT. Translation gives CASSDPQGHTRGELFF.